Listed here are 31 T cell receptor beta chains from one sample, sequenced in a study of control samples from healthy donors and cancer patients. Profiled with immunoSEQ multiplex PCR; TCRdb holds only in-frame clones, not every one. The table shows approximately 100,000 clones, with 90% occurring only once. Material: blood. The receptor source for this set is a human donor in good health. The donor label of this sample is uncertain.

The gene calls are TRBV30 and TRBJ1-5; 9 nucleotides line up with TRBD1. CDR1 and CDR2 from the germline V gene are GTSNPN and SVGIG (reference sequence). The CDR3 totals 14 residues. The trim removed 2 bases at V and 6 bases at J, leaving 5 bases unmatched. In DNA, the CDR3 is TGTGCCTGGAGTAGCGGACAGGGGATTCAGCCCCAGCATTTT. Translating gives CAWSSGQGIQPQHF.

This clone showed up just a few times. The chain combines TRBV27 with TRBJ1-2; 8 bases map to TRBD1. This CDR3 has 18 amino acids. V lost 6 bases to trimming and J lost 5 bases; unmatched junction nucleotides: 20. Per the germline V gene, CDR1 is MNHEY and CDR2 is SMNVEV (reference sequence). The CDR3 spells CASSLTQGGPLRPYGYTF. CDR3 nucleotides: TGTGCCAGCAGCCTGACACAGGGGGGCCCGTTACGACCTTATGGCTACACCTTC.

The chain combines TRBV6-5 with TRBJ2-1; D is perhaps TRBD1 (5 bases). Germline assignment: CDR1 MNHEY and CDR2 SVGAGI. V was cut by 8 bases and J by 2 bases, with 10 bases left in between. CDR3 length: 13 amino acids. CDR3 residues: CASGQGPYNEQFF. In nucleotides, the CDR3 is TGTGCCAGCGGGCAGGGCCCCTACAATGAGCAGTTCTTC.

This chain links TRBV21-1 with TRBJ1-1; TRBD1, as called in the table, went unchecked against the DNA. TRBV21-1 is a documented pseudogene. The CDR3 runs to 16 residues. CDR3 DNA: TGTGCCAGCAGCAAAGATTTGCACAACATGAACACTGAAGCTTTCTTT. It encodes CASSKDLHNMNTEAFF.

This chain connects TRBV2 to TRBJ2-5; TRBD2 aligns across 10 bases. The J segment lost 2 bases and the V segment lost 2 bases, leaving 2 bases of the junction unmatched. This CDR3 region has 15 residues. Germline CDR1 SNHLY, CDR2 FYNNEI. CDR3 residues: CASSESLAGQETQYF. DNA of the CDR3: TGTGCCAGCAGTGAATCACTAGCGGGGCAAGAGACCCAGTACTTC.

The chain joins TRBV7-9 to TRBJ2-3; no reliable D call. Trimming took 2 bases from V and 6 from J, leaving 12 bases between them. Germline V gene data show CDR1 as SEHNR and CDR2 as FQNEAQ (reference sequence). The CDR3 spans 14 residues. CDR3 region: CASSLRELRDTQYF. CDR3 sequence (DNA): TGTGCCAGCAGCTTAAGAGAGTTAAGGGATACGCAGTATTTT.

The V and J genes are TRBV11-3 and TRBJ2-3; 8 positions agree with TRBD1. Germline assignment: CDR1 SGHNT and CDR2 YENEEA. CDR3 size: 14 residues. The ends lost 5 bases at V and 3 bases at J; junction bases unmatched: 4. The CDR3 sequence is CASSPDRGTDTQYF. CDR3 nucleotide sequence: TGTGCCAGCAGCCCCGACAGGGGAACAGATACGCAGTATTTT.

V usage is TRBV2 and J usage is TRBJ1-5; D remains unclear. Germline V gene data show CDR1 as SNHLY and CDR2 as FYNNEI. V gave up 4 bases and J gave up 9 bases, with 19 bases separating them. The CDR3 contains 15 residues. The chain's CDR3 is CASSASTGLGRPQHF. For the CDR3, the DNA is TGTGCCAGCAGTGCGTCTACCGGCCTCGGGCGGCCCCAGCATTTT.

This clone appeared once. The chain employs TRBV12-3 or TRBV12-4 and TRBJ1-1; TRBD1 agrees at 7 bases. CDR3 length: 13 residues. The V and J ends lost 5 bases and 4 bases, in that order; junction bases with no gene match: 4. CDR3 loop: CASSPPGGTEAFF. For the CDR3, the DNA is TGTGCCAGCAGTCCCCCAGGGGGCACTGAAGCTTTCTTT.

This sequence joins TRBV2 and TRBJ1-1; the D is unclear. Germline V gene sequence: CDR1 SNHLY, CDR2 FYNNEI. The CDR3 runs to 12 residues. The V gene lost 6 bases and the J gene lost 8 bases, with 13 bases spanning the gap. The CDR3 loop is CASSPAAEEAFF. CDR3 DNA: TGTGCCAGCAGCCCAGCCGCGGAGGAAGCTTTCTTT.

This clone was detected once. V usage is TRBV6-1 and J usage is TRBJ2-1; TRBD2 aligns across 10 bases. The CDR3 has 15 residues. CDR1 MNHNS and CDR2 SASEGT come from the germline V gene. Losses at the gene ends were 3 bases for V and 7 bases for J; bases not matched to a gene: 6. This CDR3 is CASSEQRGGRNEQFF. CDR3 DNA: TGTGCCAGCAGTGAGCAGCGGGGGGGCCGGAATGAGCAGTTCTTC.

The V call is TRBV12-3 or TRBV12-4, the J call TRBJ2-7; D gene uncertain. CDR3 size: 12 residues. Between the trimmed V and J ends, which lost 4 bases and 5 bases, there was a span of 9 bases. CDR3 loop: CASSWVSHEQYF. The CDR3 DNA reads as TGTGCCAGCAGTTGGGTTTCCCACGAGCAGTACTTC.

This chain connects TRBV29-1 to TRBJ2-7; 7 nucleotides line up with TRBD1. Trimming took 0 bases from V and 2 from J; bases not matched to a gene: 7. Looked up from germline, CDR1 is SQVTM and CDR2 is ANQGSEA. The CDR3 loop spans 15 amino acids. The chain's CDR3 is CSVEESGQPAYEQYF. The CDR3 DNA reads as TGCAGCGTTGAAGAATCGGGACAGCCAGCCTACGAGCAGTACTTC.

The V and J genes are TRBV24-1 and TRBJ2-7; D unresolved. This CDR3 is built from 14 residues. Trimming removed 0 bases from V and 5 bases from J, with 10 bases in between. Germline CDR1 reads KGHDR; CDR2 reads SFDVKD. The CDR3 reads CATSDLQSPDEQYF. As DNA, the CDR3 is TGTGCCACCAGTGATTTGCAGAGCCCAGACGAGCAGTACTTC.

This chain links TRBV5-1 with TRBJ2-3; D gene unclear. This CDR3 is 16 amino acids long. Germline loops: CDR1 SGHRS, CDR2 YFSETQ. With 0 bases removed from V and 4 bases from J, the gap between germline ends came to 15 bases. The CDR3 loop reads CASSLVYSLSADTQYF. CDR3 nucleotides: TGCGCCAGCAGCTTGGTCTACTCCCTGAGTGCAGATACGCAGTATTTT.

V gene TRBV11-2 combines with J gene TRBJ2-1, with D uncertain. The germline gives CDR1 SGHAT, CDR2 FQNNGV. Trimming took off 1 base at V and 9 bases at J, with 4 bases between the two ends. This CDR3 is built from 11 residues. The CDR3 DNA follows: TGTGCCAGCAGCTTAGCAGGTGAGCAGTTCTTC. Its protein product is CASSLAGEQFF.

The rearrangement links TRBV7-3 to TRBJ2-1; 9 bases are shared with TRBD1. V shed 3 bases, J shed 2 bases, and the junction held 5 bases outside the gene matches. This CDR3 is 16 amino acids long. CDR1 SGHTA and CDR2 FQGTGA come from the germline V gene. The CDR3 reads CASSLRQGVPYNEQFF. The CDR3 nucleotides are TGTGCCAGCAGCTTGAGACAGGGGGTCCCCTACAATGAGCAGTTCTTC.

This chain uses TRBV5-1 with TRBJ2-2; 7 nucleotides match TRBD1. Germline trimming cut 4 bases from V and 8 bases from J; bases unmatched to any gene: 8. This CDR3 comprises 14 residues. CDR1 is SGHRS and CDR2 is YFSETQ in the germline V gene. The CDR3 sequence: CASSPGQDSGELFF. The CDR3 nucleotides are TGCGCCAGCAGCCCCGGACAGGATAGTGGGGAGCTGTTTTTT.

The chain couples TRBV6-5 to TRBJ2-3; the D is unclear. The CDR3 contains 14 residues. CDR1 and CDR2 from the germline V gene are MNHEY and SVGAGI. The V end was cut by 5 bases, the J end by 4 bases, with 13 bases between. The CDR3 loop reads CASSRLPPPDTQYF. CDR3 nucleotide sequence: TGTGCCAGCAGTCGCCTTCCCCCCCCAGATACGCAGTATTTT.

The rearrangement links TRBV30 to TRBJ1-2; D is unclear. This CDR3 is 12 amino acids long. V lost 1 base and J lost 7, with 10 bases in between. CDR1 and CDR2 from the germline V gene are GTSNPN and SVGIG (reference sequence). CDR3 sequence reads: CAWSGRFLGYTF. The CDR3 DNA follows: TGTGCCTGGAGTGGCAGGTTCCTTGGCTACACCTTC.

The rearrangement uses TRBV20-1 and TRBJ1-3; D uncertain. V was trimmed by 3 bases and J by 3 bases, leaving 6 bases between them. This CDR3 has 12 amino acids. The germline V gene has CDR1 DFQATT and CDR2 SNEGSKA (reference sequence). DNA of the CDR3: TGCAGTGCTAGTGGGGTTGGAAACACCATATATTTT. Protein sequence: CSASGVGNTIYF.

This clone was observed a single time. The gene calls are TRBV10-3 and TRBJ1-1; perhaps TRBD1 as D (6 bases). Trimming removed 0 bases from V and 4 bases from J, with 18 bases in between. The CDR3 is 17 residues long. Germline loops: CDR1 ENHRY, CDR2 SYGVKD. The CDR3 region is CAISESGRDNWSTEAFF. The CDR3, as DNA: TGTGCCATCAGTGAGTCGGGTCGGGACAATTGGAGCACTGAAGCTTTCTTT.

The chain has TRBV5-1 and TRBJ1-2, with TRBD1 identical over 12 bases. V was clipped by 4 bases and J by 1 base; unmatched bases: 5. Germline CDR1 is SGHRS and CDR2 is YFSETQ. The CDR3 covers 16 residues. CDR3 region: CASSVGDRGRNYGYTF. CDR3 DNA sequence: TGCGCCAGCAGCGTTGGGGACAGGGGGCGTAACTATGGCTACACCTTC. Supplemented by reference TRBV5-1 and TRBJ1-2, the full variable domain reads KAGVTQTPRYLIKTRGQQVTLSCSPISGHRSVSWYQQTPGQGLQFLFEYFSETQRNKGNFPGRFSGRQFSNSRSEMNVSTLELGDSALYLCASSVGDRGRNYGYTFGSGTRLTVV.

This chain uses TRBV5-4 with TRBJ2-3; D call uncertain. CDR1 SGHNT and CDR2 YYREEE come from the germline V gene (reference sequence). CDR3 length equals 16 residues. V dropped 0 bases and J dropped 4 bases, with 15 bases sitting between them. CDR3 bases: TGTGCCAGCAGCTTGGGGTTAACACCGGTAGCAGATACGCAGTATTTT. This gives the protein CASSLGLTPVADTQYF.

The V gene is TRBV5-1, the J gene TRBJ2-3; no clear D. Trimming removed 4 bases at V and 4 bases at J, with 13 bases between. CDR1 and CDR2 (germline): SGHRS, YFSETQ. The CDR3 consists of 14 residues. CDR3 sequence (DNA): TGCGCCAGCAGCGTGGCTCCCGCCTCAGATACGCAGTATTTT. Its translation is CASSVAPASDTQYF.

Only one count was recorded for this clone. The chain combines TRBV27 with TRBJ2-3; D remains unclear. The CDR3 consists of 14 residues. Germline loops: CDR1 MNHEY, CDR2 SMNVEV (reference sequence). With 2 bases removed from V and 0 bases from J, the gap between germline ends came to 6 bases. The CDR3 loop reads CASSLRGSTDTQYF. The CDR3 nucleotides read TGTGCCAGCAGTTTACGTGGGAGCACAGATACGCAGTATTTT.

V is TRBV28 and J is TRBJ2-4, with 8 bases fitting TRBD2. The trim removed 9 bases at V and 2 bases at J, leaving 6 bases unmatched. Germline V CDR1 and CDR2: MDHEN, SYDVKM. The CDR3 is made up of 14 amino acids. The CDR3 DNA follows: TGTGCCAGTCGGGGGGGGCAACCCAAAAACATTCAGTACTTC. It translates to CASRGGQPKNIQYF.

The V and J genes are TRBV4-2 and TRBJ2-2; 9 bases match TRBD2. This CDR3 is 17 amino acids long. Looked up from germline, CDR1 is LGHNA and CDR2 is YNFKEQ. The trim removed 3 bases at V and 5 bases at J, leaving 10 bases unmatched. The CDR3 protein is CASSHFSGGRFTGELFF. CDR3 sequence (DNA): TGTGCCAGCAGCCATTTCAGCGGGGGGCGTTTTACCGGGGAGCTGTTTTTT.

DNA of the CDR3: TGTGCCAGCAGCCGTGCGGGAGTCGGCCGCGAGCAGTACTTC. Translation gives CASSRAGVGREQYF. The chain links TRBV3-1 (or the pseudogene TRBV3-2) to TRBJ2-7, with 7 bases identical to TRBD2. With 4 bases clipped from V and 6 bases from J, the junction kept 9 bases outside the gene matches. Germline CDR1 is LGHDT and CDR2 is YNNKEL (reference sequence). The length of the CDR3 is 14 residues.

J is TRBJ2-1 and V is TRBV5-6, with unresolved D. V gave up 3 bases and J gave up 6 bases, with 19 bases separating them. The CDR3 runs to 16 residues. In germline, CDR1 is SGHDT, CDR2 YYEEEE. CDR3 in DNA: TGTGCCAGCAGCTCCCTCCCCCATCATACAGCCAATGAGCAGTTCTTC. Amino acid sequence: CASSSLPHHTANEQFF.

CDR3 DNA sequence: TGTGCCAGCAGTTTATACGCTGTTAGGTACACTGAAGCTTTCTTT. As protein: CASSLYAVRYTEAFF. V usage is TRBV27 and J usage is TRBJ1-1; D unclear. The V and J ends lost 1 base and 3 bases respectively, with 12 bases between them. CDR3 length: 15 residues. Germline V gives CDR1 MNHEY, CDR2 SMNVEV (reference sequence).